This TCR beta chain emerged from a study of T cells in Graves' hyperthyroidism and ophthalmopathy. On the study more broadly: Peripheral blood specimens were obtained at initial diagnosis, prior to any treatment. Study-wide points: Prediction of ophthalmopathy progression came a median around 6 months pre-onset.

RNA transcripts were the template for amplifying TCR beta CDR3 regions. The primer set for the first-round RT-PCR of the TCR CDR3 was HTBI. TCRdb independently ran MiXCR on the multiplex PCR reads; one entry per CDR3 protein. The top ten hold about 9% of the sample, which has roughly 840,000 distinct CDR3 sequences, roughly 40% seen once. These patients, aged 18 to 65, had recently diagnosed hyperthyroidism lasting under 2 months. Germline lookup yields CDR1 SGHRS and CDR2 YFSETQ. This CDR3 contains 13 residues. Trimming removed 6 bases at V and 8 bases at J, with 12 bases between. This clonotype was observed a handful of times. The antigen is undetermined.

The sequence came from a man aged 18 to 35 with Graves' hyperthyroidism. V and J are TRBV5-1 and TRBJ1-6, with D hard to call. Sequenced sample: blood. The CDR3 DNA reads TGCGCCAGCAAAGGGAATGGGGATTCACCCCTCCACTTT. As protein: CASKGNGDSPLHF.